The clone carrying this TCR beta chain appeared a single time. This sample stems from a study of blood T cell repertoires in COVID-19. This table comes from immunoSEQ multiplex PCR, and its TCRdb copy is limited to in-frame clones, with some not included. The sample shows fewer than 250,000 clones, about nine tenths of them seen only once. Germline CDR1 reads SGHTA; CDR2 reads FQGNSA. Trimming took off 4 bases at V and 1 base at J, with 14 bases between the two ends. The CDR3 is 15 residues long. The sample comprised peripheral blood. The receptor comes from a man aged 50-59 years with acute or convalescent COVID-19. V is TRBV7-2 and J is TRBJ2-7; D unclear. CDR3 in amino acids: CASSSRGRQSYEQYF. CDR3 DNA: TGTGCCAGCAGCTCCAGAGGTAGGCAGTCCTACGAGCAGTACTTC.